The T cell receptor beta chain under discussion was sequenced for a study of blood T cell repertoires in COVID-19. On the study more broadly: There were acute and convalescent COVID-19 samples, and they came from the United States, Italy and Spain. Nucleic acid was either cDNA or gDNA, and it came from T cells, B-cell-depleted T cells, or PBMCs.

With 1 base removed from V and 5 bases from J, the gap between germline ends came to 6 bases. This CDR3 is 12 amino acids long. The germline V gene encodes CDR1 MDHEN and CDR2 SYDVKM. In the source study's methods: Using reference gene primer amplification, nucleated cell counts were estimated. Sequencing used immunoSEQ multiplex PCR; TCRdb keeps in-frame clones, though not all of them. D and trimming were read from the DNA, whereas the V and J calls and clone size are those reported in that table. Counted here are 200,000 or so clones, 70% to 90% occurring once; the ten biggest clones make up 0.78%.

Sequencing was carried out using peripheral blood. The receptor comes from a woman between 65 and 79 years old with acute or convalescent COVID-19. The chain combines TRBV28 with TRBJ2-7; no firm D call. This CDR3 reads CASSLYTDEQYF. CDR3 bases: TGTGCCAGCAGTTTATATACAGACGAGCAGTACTTC.